Following are 13 T cell receptor beta chains from one sample sequenced in a study of blood T cell repertoires in COVID-19. Method: immunoSEQ multiplex PCR; TCRdb's copy keeps in-frame clones and lacks some. The data hold 150,000 to 200,000 clones, with less than 90% observed a single time. The sample consisted of peripheral blood. Every receptor here comes from a woman aged 70-85 years with acute or convalescent COVID-19.

V and J are TRBV7-3 and TRBJ2-1, with D possibly matching TRBD1 (5 bases). Per germline, CDR1 SGHTA and CDR2 FQGTGA. This CDR3 contains 14 residues. Trimming stripped 2 bases from V and 9 bases from J, with 14 bases between. In nucleotides, the CDR3 is TGTGCCAGCAGCTTATCACAGGATCGGAGTGAGCAGTTCTTC. The encoded protein is CASSLSQDRSEQFF.

The rearrangement uses TRBV7-2 and TRBJ2-3; D uncertain. The germline gives CDR1 SGHTA, CDR2 FQGNSA. The CDR3 runs to 12 residues. The ends were cut back, 3 bases at V and 7 bases at J, with 8 bases in the middle. DNA for the CDR3: TGTGCCAGCAGCTTGGGCGTAAATACGCAGTATTTT. It encodes CASSLGVNTQYF.

The chain couples TRBV6-6 to TRBJ1-4; the D is unclear. The CDR3 runs to 18 residues. Germline values: CDR1 MNHNY, CDR2 SVGAGI (reference sequence). Deletions cut 5 bases from V and 0 bases from J, with 19 bases between. The CDR3 DNA reads as TGTGCCAGCAGTCCCGTCCGGGAACTAGGGCCAACTAATGAAAAACTGTTTTTT. Amino acids: CASSPVRELGPTNEKLFF.

This rearrangement joins TRBV7-2 to TRBJ1-5; 8 bases are a match to TRBD1. CDR3 length: 15 amino acids. Germline loops: CDR1 SGHTA, CDR2 FQGNSA. V shed 3 bases, J shed 5 bases, and the junction held 6 bases outside the gene matches. The CDR3 region has the DNA TGTGCCAGCAGCTTTGGGCAGGGGGCCTATCAGCCCCAGCATTTT. It is translated as CASSFGQGAYQPQHF.

V usage is TRBV27 and J usage is TRBJ2-7, with 11 bases matching TRBD2. The CDR3 extends over 16 amino acids. Germline V CDR1 and CDR2: MNHEY, SMNVEV (reference sequence). V lost 2 bases, J lost 4 bases, and 7 bases stayed unmatched. The CDR3 is CASSLQLAGVMYEQYF. CDR3 nucleotides: TGTGCCAGCAGTTTACAACTAGCGGGAGTCATGTACGAGCAGTACTTC.

The CDR3: CASTGGQSGSQPQHF. The DNA for the CDR3 is TGTGCCAGCACCGGAGGACAGTCAGGTAGTCAGCCCCAGCATTTT. The rearrangement joins TRBV28 to TRBJ1-5, with TRBD1 as a possible D gene (6 bases). This CDR3 region has 15 residues. Trimming cost V 7 bases and J 6 bases, with 19 bases left between them. From germline, CDR1 is MDHEN and CDR2 SYDVKM.

The chain links TRBV11-1 to TRBJ2-6; TRBD1 is a possible D gene (5 bases). Trimming cost V 4 bases and J 1 base, with 8 bases left between them. The germline CDR1 and CDR2 sequences are SGHAT and FQDESV (reference sequence). The CDR3 consists of 15 residues. Here the CDR3 DNA reads TGTGCCAGCAGCTCTAGGGGATCTGGGGCCAACGTCCTGACTTTC. Its protein product is CASSSRGSGANVLTF.

The chain recombines TRBV7-6 with TRBJ1-3; D is possibly TRBD1 (6 bases). V dropped 4 bases and J dropped 4 bases, with 17 bases sitting between them. From germline, CDR1 is SGHVS and CDR2 FNYEAQ. The CDR3 spans 16 residues. DNA of the CDR3: TGTGCCAGCAGCTCAGATAACAGGGCCTTCGGAAACACCATATATTTT. Its protein product is CASSSDNRAFGNTIYF. The variable domain in full, completed from reference TRBV7-6 and TRBJ1-3, reads GAGVSQSPRYKVTKRGQDVALRCDPISGHVSLYWYRQALGQGPEFLTYFNYEAQQDKSGLPNDRFSAERPEGSISTLTIQRTEQRDSAMYRCASSSDNRAFGNTIYFGEGSWLTVV.

The chain is built from TRBV27 and TRBJ2-7, with 13 bases matching TRBD2. Germline loops: CDR1 MNHEY, CDR2 SMNVEV (reference sequence). CDR3 length: 15 amino acids. Germline trimming cut 4 bases from V and 3 bases from J; bases unmatched to any gene: 3. The CDR3 nucleotides are TGTGCCAGCAGTTGGGGGACTAGCGGGATCTACGAGCAGTACTTC. As protein: CASSWGTSGIYEQYF.

V is TRBV18 and J is TRBJ2-3, with TRBD2 matching 13 bases. The V segment lost 3 bases and the J segment 5 bases; nucleotides outside the gene matches: 5. Germline V CDR1 and CDR2: KGHSH, LQKENI. The CDR3 loop spans 16 amino acids. The CDR3 here is CASSPTSGRGRDTQYF. CDR3 DNA sequence: TGTGCCAGCTCACCCACTAGCGGGAGGGGTCGAGATACGCAGTATTTT.

The chain has TRBV19 and TRBJ1-1, with 7 bases lining up with TRBD1. The CDR3 is made up of 18 amino acids. The junction had 13 bases not matched to a gene; V was cut back by 3 bases and J by 0 bases. Germline V gives CDR1 LNHDA, CDR2 SQIVND (reference sequence). The DNA for the CDR3 is TGTGCCAGTAGTATGGGCGGCAGGGGGTATGTGGTGAACACTGAAGCTTTCTTT. It codes for CASSMGGRGYVVNTEAFF.

V is TRBV6-5 and J is TRBJ1-1; D perhaps matches TRBD1 (6 bases). Trimming took off 6 bases at V and 0 bases at J, with 11 bases between the two ends. CDR3 size: 14 residues. From germline, CDR1 is MNHEY and CDR2 SVGAGI. The CDR3, as DNA: TGTGCCAGCAGGTATGGACAGCTGAACACTGAAGCTTTCTTT. Translated, it gives CASRYGQLNTEAFF.

V is TRBV30 and J is TRBJ1-2, with a tentative D call TRBD1 (5 bases). The germline gives CDR1 GTSNPN, CDR2 SVGIG (reference sequence). V was trimmed by 3 bases and J by 0 bases, leaving 8 bases between them. The CDR3 spans 13 residues. CDR3 loop: CAWSAGTNYGYTF. In DNA form, the CDR3 reads TGTGCCTGGAGCGCAGGGACTAACTATGGCTACACCTTC.